The rows below give T cell receptor beta chains drawn from one sample of a study of blood T cell repertoires in COVID-19. The assay was immunoSEQ multiplex PCR, and TCRdb's table has in-frame clones only and misses some. The profile shows approximately 240,000 clones, approximately 86% of them singletons. The source material was peripheral blood. These receptors came from a young woman with COVID-19, enrolled during active disease. CDR3s include the opening cysteine and the closing phenylalanine or tryptophan. The D gene is left open where the match is weak. Some rows mark clone size as missing; the rest say once, few, many or name a class of expanded clone.

clone_size: few; j_call: TRBJ2-7; d_call: -; v_call: TRBV27; cdr3_length: 13; cdr3_aa: CASSVSGTYEQYF; cdr3_nt: TGTGCCAGCTCCGTGAGCGGAACCTACGAGCAGTACTTC
clone_size: -; j_call: TRBJ2-4; d_call: TRBD1; v_call: TRBV3-1/TRBV3-2; cdr3_length: 14; cdr3_aa: CASSQIAGGNIQYF; cdr3_nt: TGTGCCAGCAGCCAAATTGCAGGGGGAAACATTCAGTACTTC
clone_size: -; j_call: TRBJ2-5; d_call: -; v_call: TRBV4-1; cdr3_length: 16; cdr3_aa: CASSQDRGGREETQYF; cdr3_nt: TGCGCCAGCAGCCAAGATAGGGGGGGCCGGGAGGAGACCCAGTACTTC
clone_size: -; j_call: TRBJ2-7; d_call: -; v_call: TRBV6-2/TRBV6-3; cdr3_length: 15; cdr3_aa: CASSSRTPPMDEQYF; cdr3_nt: TGTGCCAGCAGTTCTAGAACCCCTCCAATGGACGAGCAGTACTTC
clone_size: -; j_call: TRBJ2-7; d_call: -; v_call: TRBV5-1; cdr3_length: 14; cdr3_aa: CASSLITGRDEQYF; cdr3_nt: TGCGCCAGCAGCTTGATTACAGGGAGAGACGAGCAGTACTTC
clone_size: few; j_call: TRBJ1-1; d_call: -; v_call: TRBV30; cdr3_length: 12; cdr3_aa: CAWKSNSPVAFF; cdr3_nt: TGTGCCTGGAAGAGTAATTCTCCTGTCGCTTTCTTT
clone_size: -; j_call: TRBJ2-1; d_call: -; v_call: TRBV30; cdr3_length: 12; cdr3_aa: CAWSVTSSEQFF; cdr3_nt: TGTGCCTGGAGTGTAACTAGTAGTGAGCAGTTCTTC
clone_size: -; j_call: TRBJ1-3; d_call: -; v_call: TRBV3-1/TRBV3-2; cdr3_length: 16; cdr3_aa: CASSHDRRGSGNTIYF; cdr3_nt: TGTGCCAGCAGCCATGACCGAAGGGGCTCTGGAAACACCATATATTTT
clone_size: -; j_call: TRBJ1-4; d_call: -; v_call: TRBV7-9; cdr3_length: 16; cdr3_aa: CASSMRGGATNEKLFF; cdr3_nt: TGTGCCAGCAGCATGCGGGGAGGAGCAACTAATGAAAAACTGTTTTTT
clone_size: -; j_call: TRBJ2-7; d_call: -; v_call: TRBV21-1; cdr3_length: 16; cdr3_aa: CASSKFLAESSYEQYF; cdr3_nt: TGTGCCAGCAGCAAATTCCTCGCGGAGAGCTCCTACGAGCAGTACTTC
clone_size: -; j_call: TRBJ1-5; d_call: -; v_call: TRBV19; cdr3_length: 14; cdr3_aa: CASSGWGDNQPQHF; cdr3_nt: TGTGCCAGTAGCGGCTGGGGGGACAATCAGCCCCAGCATTTT
clone_size: once; j_call: TRBJ2-6; d_call: TRBD2; v_call: TRBV5-1; cdr3_length: 18; cdr3_aa: CASSLGGGASSGANVLTF; cdr3_nt: TGCGCCAGCAGCCTCGGCGGGGGTGCCAGCTCTGGGGCCAACGTCCTGACTTTC
clone_size: -; j_call: TRBJ1-4; d_call: TRBD1; v_call: TRBV5-6; cdr3_length: 15; cdr3_aa: CASSLGTGWGEKLFF; cdr3_nt: TGTGCCAGCAGCTTGGGGACAGGGTGGGGTGAAAAACTGTTTTTT
clone_size: -; j_call: TRBJ2-1; d_call: TRBD2; v_call: TRBV3-1/TRBV3-2; cdr3_length: 15; cdr3_aa: CASSQDASGGFSQFF; cdr3_nt: TGTGCCAGCAGCCAAGATGCGAGCGGGGGGTTCTCGCAGTTCTTC
clone_size: -; j_call: TRBJ2-3; d_call: -; v_call: TRBV5-6; cdr3_length: 14; cdr3_aa: CASSLVEAGDTQYF; cdr3_nt: TGTGCCAGCAGCTTAGTAGAGGCGGGGGATACGCAGTATTTT
clone_size: -; j_call: TRBJ2-5; d_call: TRBD2; v_call: TRBV5-4; cdr3_length: 15; cdr3_aa: CASSLASGGEETQYF; cdr3_nt: TGTGCCAGCAGCTTGGCTAGCGGGGGGGAAGAGACCCAGTACTTC
clone_size: -; j_call: TRBJ2-1; d_call: TRBD2; v_call: TRBV25-1; cdr3_length: 14; cdr3_aa: CASIGGLAYNEQFF; cdr3_nt: TGTGCCAGCATTGGGGGACTAGCCTACAATGAGCAGTTCTTC
clone_size: -; j_call: TRBJ2-7; d_call: TRBD1; v_call: TRBV19; cdr3_length: 15; cdr3_aa: CASTDAGTGTREQYF; cdr3_nt: TGTGCCAGTACCGACGCCGGGACAGGGACGAGGGAGCAGTACTTC
clone_size: once; j_call: TRBJ1-1; d_call: -; v_call: TRBV30; cdr3_length: 13; cdr3_aa: CACRKGGDTEAFF; cdr3_nt: TGTGCCTGCCGTAAGGGGGGGGACACTGAAGCTTTCTTT
clone_size: -; j_call: TRBJ2-2; d_call: -; v_call: TRBV30; cdr3_length: 14; cdr3_aa: CAWNSISNTGELFF; cdr3_nt: TGTGCCTGGAACTCTATCTCGAACACCGGGGAGCTGTTTTTT
clone_size: -; j_call: TRBJ2-2; d_call: -; v_call: TRBV9; cdr3_length: 17; cdr3_aa: CASSVARSKASAGELFF; cdr3_nt: TGTGCCAGCAGCGTAGCGAGGTCGAAGGCGAGCGCCGGGGAGCTGTTTTTT
clone_size: -; j_call: TRBJ2-2; d_call: -; v_call: TRBV14; cdr3_length: 15; cdr3_aa: CASSQVSSGYGELFF; cdr3_nt: TGTGCCAGCAGCCAAGTATCTTCAGGCTACGGGGAGCTGTTTTTT
clone_size: -; j_call: TRBJ1-5; d_call: -; v_call: TRBV6-2/TRBV6-3; cdr3_length: 17; cdr3_aa: CASSYIRGRGSNQPQHF; cdr3_nt: TGTGCCAGCAGTTACATTCGCGGGCGAGGAAGCAATCAGCCCCAGCATTTT
clone_size: -; j_call: TRBJ2-7; d_call: TRBD1; v_call: TRBV18; cdr3_length: 14; cdr3_aa: CASSGTGTTYEQYF; cdr3_nt: TGTGCCAGCTCAGGGACAGGTACGACCTACGAGCAGTACTTC
clone_size: -; j_call: TRBJ2-3; d_call: -; v_call: TRBV28; cdr3_length: 17; cdr3_aa: CASSLSGRIREPDTQYF; cdr3_nt: TGTGCCAGCAGTTTAAGTGGGAGGATCAGAGAGCCAGATACGCAGTATTTT
clone_size: -; j_call: TRBJ2-3; d_call: -; v_call: TRBV18; cdr3_length: 21; cdr3_aa: CANSPRVGDRVSAGGKDTQYF; cdr3_nt: TGTGCCAACTCACCACGTGTTGGGGACAGGGTGTCGGCGGGAGGAAAAGATACGCAGTATTTT
clone_size: -; j_call: TRBJ1-4; d_call: TRBD1; v_call: TRBV7-9; cdr3_length: 14; cdr3_aa: CASSLRQGNEKLFF; cdr3_nt: TGTGCCAGCAGCTTACGACAGGGAAATGAAAAACTGTTTTTT
clone_size: -; j_call: TRBJ2-1; d_call: TRBD2; v_call: TRBV19; cdr3_length: 20; cdr3_aa: CASSIWLAGGPQSSYNEQFF; cdr3_nt: TGTGCCAGTAGTATTTGGCTAGCGGGAGGACCCCAGAGCTCCTACAATGAGCAGTTCTTC
clone_size: -; j_call: TRBJ2-7; d_call: -; v_call: TRBV15; cdr3_length: 13; cdr3_aa: CATSREGRYEQYF; cdr3_nt: TGTGCCACCAGCAGAGAAGGCAGGTACGAGCAGTACTTC
clone_size: -; j_call: TRBJ1-5; d_call: TRBD1; v_call: TRBV19; cdr3_length: 16; cdr3_aa: CASSISTGTDNQPQHF; cdr3_nt: TGTGCCAGTAGTATCTCGACAGGGACAGATAATCAGCCCCAGCATTTT
clone_size: -; j_call: TRBJ2-4; d_call: TRBD2; v_call: TRBV6-2/TRBV6-3; cdr3_length: 17; cdr3_aa: CASSYTRVSGAVNIQYF; cdr3_nt: TGTGCCAGCAGTTACACCCGGGTTAGCGGGGCCGTAAACATTCAGTACTTC
clone_size: -; j_call: TRBJ1-6; d_call: -; v_call: TRBV11-2; cdr3_length: 15; cdr3_aa: CASTEDSSYNSPLHF; cdr3_nt: TGTGCCAGCACGGAGGATAGCTCCTATAATTCACCCCTCCACTTT
clone_size: -; j_call: TRBJ1-3; d_call: -; v_call: TRBV13; cdr3_length: 14; cdr3_aa: CASSLGYSGNTIYF; cdr3_nt: TGTGCCAGCAGCTTAGGATACTCTGGAAACACCATATATTTT
clone_size: -; j_call: TRBJ2-1; d_call: -; v_call: TRBV30; cdr3_length: 15; cdr3_aa: CAWSRPPESYNEQFF; cdr3_nt: TGTGCCTGGAGTAGGCCGCCGGAGTCCTACAATGAGCAGTTCTTC
clone_size: -; j_call: TRBJ1-1; d_call: TRBD1; v_call: TRBV6-5; cdr3_length: 14; cdr3_aa: CASSYSQGGTEAFF; cdr3_nt: TGTGCCAGCAGTTACTCTCAGGGGGGCACTGAAGCTTTCTTT
clone_size: -; j_call: TRBJ2-7; d_call: -; v_call: TRBV6-6; cdr3_length: 16; cdr3_aa: CASSQGPGGGNYEQYF; cdr3_nt: TGTGCCAGCAGTCAAGGACCTGGCGGGGGCAACTACGAGCAGTACTTC
clone_size: -; j_call: TRBJ2-3; d_call: -; v_call: TRBV11-3; cdr3_length: 13; cdr3_aa: CASSTTRTDTQYF; cdr3_nt: TGTGCCAGCTCGACAACACGCACAGATACGCAGTATTTT
clone_size: -; j_call: TRBJ1-1; d_call: -; v_call: TRBV19; cdr3_length: 14; cdr3_aa: CASRGIGVNTEAFF; cdr3_nt: TGTGCTTCACGTGGGATCGGGGTGAACACTGAAGCTTTCTTT
clone_size: -; j_call: TRBJ2-5; d_call: TRBD2; v_call: TRBV9; cdr3_length: 16; cdr3_aa: CASSVEASGKEETQYF; cdr3_nt: TGTGCCAGCAGCGTAGAGGCTAGCGGGAAGGAAGAGACCCAGTACTTC
clone_size: few; j_call: TRBJ1-2; d_call: -; v_call: TRBV4-3; cdr3_length: 13; cdr3_aa: CASSQGGIDGYTF; cdr3_nt: TGCGCCAGCAGCCAAGGGGGCATCGATGGCTACACCTTC
clone_size: -; j_call: TRBJ2-5; d_call: -; v_call: TRBV7-9; cdr3_length: 13; cdr3_aa: CASSPPGEETQYF; cdr3_nt: TGTGCCAGCAGCCCACCAGGGGAAGAGACCCAGTACTTC
clone_size: -; j_call: TRBJ2-7; d_call: TRBD1; v_call: TRBV28; cdr3_length: 15; cdr3_aa: CASSFGRTGTYEQYF; cdr3_nt: TGTGCCAGCAGTTTTGGGAGGACAGGGACCTACGAGCAGTACTTC
clone_size: once; j_call: TRBJ1-1; d_call: -; v_call: TRBV20-1; cdr3_length: 11; cdr3_aa: CSARASTEAFF; cdr3_nt: TGCAGTGCTAGAGCCTCCACTGAAGCTTTCTTT
clone_size: -; j_call: TRBJ1-1; d_call: -; v_call: TRBV6-5; cdr3_length: 11; cdr3_aa: CASRDETKAFF; cdr3_nt: TGTGCCAGCAGAGACGAGACTAAGGCTTTCTTT
clone_size: -; j_call: TRBJ2-7; d_call: -; v_call: TRBV5-1; cdr3_length: 15; cdr3_aa: CASSLGAQGSNEQYF; cdr3_nt: TGCGCCAGCAGCTTAGGGGCACAGGGCTCCAACGAGCAGTACTTC